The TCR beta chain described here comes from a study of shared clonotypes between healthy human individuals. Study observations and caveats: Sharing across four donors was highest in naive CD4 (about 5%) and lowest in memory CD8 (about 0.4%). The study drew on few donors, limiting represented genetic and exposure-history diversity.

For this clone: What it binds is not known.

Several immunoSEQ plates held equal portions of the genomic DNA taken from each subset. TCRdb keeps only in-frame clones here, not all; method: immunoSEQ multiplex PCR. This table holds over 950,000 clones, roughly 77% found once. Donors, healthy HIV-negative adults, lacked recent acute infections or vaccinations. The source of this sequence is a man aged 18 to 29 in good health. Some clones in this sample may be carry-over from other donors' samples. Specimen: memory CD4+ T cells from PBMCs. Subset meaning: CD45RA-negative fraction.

DNA for the CDR3: TGTGCCAGCAGTCCTGAGGGACAGGGTGAGGCTTTCTTT. Encoded protein: CASSPEGQGEAFF. This chain connects TRBV2 to TRBJ1-1; 9 bases fit TRBD1. Germline CDR1 and CDR2: SNHLY and FYNNEI. The J segment lost 11 bases and the V segment lost 5 bases, leaving 9 bases of the junction unmatched. The CDR3 extends over 13 amino acids.